These 28 T cell receptor beta chains originate from one sample sequenced in a study of T cell responses to AZD1222 COVID-19 vaccine. This table comes from immunoSEQ multiplex PCR, and its TCRdb copy is limited to in-frame clones, with some not included. The sample gives tens of thousands of clones, over 75% of which show up once; roughly 18% is in the top ten. Material: peripheral blood, obtained 28 days after the second AZD1222 dose. Every receptor here comes from an adult who received the AZD1222 COVID-19 vaccine.

V gene TRBV30 combines with J gene TRBJ2-3, with a possible D match to TRBD1 (6 bases). The CDR3 has 12 amino acids. Germline values: CDR1 GTSNPN, CDR2 SVGIG (reference sequence). CDR3 bases: TGTGCTTGGTGGGCAGGGGCAGATACGCAGTATTTT. Protein: CAWWAGADTQYF.

A single count supports this clone. The chain uses TRBV6-4 and TRBJ2-1; TRBD1 or TRBD2 may be the D gene (5 bases each). The germline CDR1 and CDR2 sequences are MRHNA and SNTAGT. The CDR3 loop spans 16 amino acids. Trimming removed 0 bases at V and 2 bases at J, with 11 bases between. The CDR3 spells CASSDSGPTPYNEQFF. Written as DNA, the CDR3 is TGTGCCAGCAGTGACTCGGGACCAACCCCCTACAATGAGCAGTTCTTC.

This sequence joins TRBV10-3 and TRBJ1-1; D remains ambiguous. V gave up 6 bases and J gave up 2 bases, with 7 bases separating them. The germline gives CDR1 ENHRY, CDR2 SYGVKD. This CDR3 contains 12 residues. CDR3 protein: CAISSINTEAFF. CDR3 in DNA: TGTGCCATCAGCAGCATAAACACTGAAGCTTTCTTT.

V and J are TRBV2 and TRBJ1-1, with 8 bases matching TRBD1. CDR1 is SNHLY, CDR2 FYNNEI, per germline. J lost 5 bases, V lost 1 base, and 9 bases had no gene match. The CDR3 totals 16 residues. The CDR3 region has the DNA TGTGCCAGCAGTGAAGGGCAGGGGGCGGGATCGACTGAAGCTTTCTTT. Protein: CASSEGQGAGSTEAFF.

The chain is built from TRBV19 and TRBJ1-1, with D maybe TRBD1 (6 bases). Trimming took off 5 bases at V and 1 base at J, with 14 bases between the two ends. Germline CDR1 and CDR2: LNHDA and SQIVND (reference sequence). CDR3 length equals 15 residues. The CDR3 region is CASSFRQARNTEAFF. CDR3 in DNA: TGTGCCAGTAGTTTCAGACAGGCCCGGAACACTGAAGCTTTCTTT.

The V gene is TRBV7-9, the J gene TRBJ1-1; TRBD1 matches 8 bases. Looked up from germline, CDR1 is SEHNR and CDR2 is FQNEAQ (reference sequence). This CDR3 contains 16 residues. V shed 4 bases and J 2 bases; nucleotides not matched to a gene: 9. CDR3 coding DNA: TGTGCCAGCAGCTCATTTACCGGGACAGGAAACACTGAAGCTTTCTTT. Translated: CASSSFTGTGNTEAFF.

The genes are TRBV28 and TRBJ1-2; TRBD1 might be the D (6 bases). The V and J ends lost 0 bases and 3 bases respectively, with 11 bases between them. The V gene's germline CDR1 is MDHEN and CDR2 SYDVKM. This CDR3 has 15 amino acids. The CDR3, as DNA: TGTGCCAGCAGTTTATGGGGGGCGAATGACTATGGCTACACCTTC. Translation gives CASSLWGANDYGYTF.

The chain employs TRBV18 and TRBJ2-3; D unresolved. Germline loops: CDR1 KGHSH, CDR2 LQKENI. The CDR3 contains 13 residues. V was shortened by 2 bases and J by 3 bases, with 6 bases between the two germline ends. CDR3: CASSPSATDTQYF. The CDR3 nucleotides are TGTGCCAGCTCACCATCTGCGACAGATACGCAGTATTTT.

The chain combines TRBV18 with TRBJ1-1; the D gene is possibly TRBD1 (5 bases). The V and J ends lost 6 bases and 4 bases respectively, with 12 bases between them. CDR1 KGHSH and CDR2 LQKENI come from the germline V gene. The CDR3 has 13 amino acids. CDR3 residues: CASSSIGGTEAFF. CDR3 DNA: TGTGCCAGCTCTTCAATCGGGGGCACTGAAGCTTTCTTT.

This sequence joins TRBV10-3 and TRBJ2-1, with TRBD1 matching 9 bases. V lost 3 bases, J lost 9 bases, and 6 bases stayed unmatched. The CDR3 runs 14 residues. CDR1 is ENHRY, CDR2 SYGVKD, per germline. Here the CDR3 reads CAISEQGARGEQFF. The CDR3 DNA reads as TGTGCCATCAGTGAACAGGGGGCGCGGGGTGAGCAGTTCTTC.

CDR3 residues: CASSPTGTGNSPLHF. Written as DNA, the CDR3 is TGCGCCAGCAGCCCAACCGGGACAGGGAATTCACCCCTCCACTTT. V usage is TRBV5-1 and J usage is TRBJ1-6, with 9 bases aligning to TRBD1. Unmatched junction bases numbered 6, after V lost 4 bases and J lost 7 bases. Germline CDR1 reads SGHRS; CDR2 reads YFSETQ. The CDR3 is 15 residues long.

The chain uses TRBV19 and TRBJ1-1, with 7 bases lining up with TRBD1. The CDR3 sequence is 13 residues long. Germline trimming cut 5 bases from V and 11 bases from J; bases unmatched to any gene: 11. Per germline, CDR1 LNHDA and CDR2 SQIVND (reference sequence). The CDR3 DNA reads TGTGCCAGTAGTGCCGATACAGGGGCGAGGGCTTTCTTT. Translating it yields CASSADTGARAFF.

CDR3 sequence: CASLRVRGNNEKLFF. Written as DNA, the CDR3 is TGTGCCAGCTTACGTGTAAGGGGCAATAATGAAAAACTGTTTTTT. This sequence joins TRBV18 and TRBJ1-4, with D perhaps matching TRBD1 (5 bases). The V and J ends lost 7 bases and 4 bases respectively, with 16 bases between them. The length of the CDR3 is 15 residues. Germline CDR1 is KGHSH and CDR2 is LQKENI.

This sequence joins TRBV5-4 and TRBJ2-2; D is perhaps TRBD1 or TRBD2 (5 bases each). The CDR3 runs to 16 residues. Germline values: CDR1 SGHNT, CDR2 YYREEE (reference sequence). V lost 0 bases and J lost 2, with 11 bases in between. The CDR3 region has the DNA TGTGCCAGCAGCTTGGTGGGGGTACTAAACACCGGGGAGCTGTTTTTT. Translated, it gives CASSLVGVLNTGELFF.

A single count supports this clone. The chain uses TRBV19 and TRBJ1-1; D unclear. The CDR3 totals 15 residues. V lost 6 bases and J 4 bases, leaving 18 bases between the germline ends. CDR1 and CDR2 (germline): LNHDA, SQIVND (reference sequence). CDR3 sequence reads: CASRDLRGAATEAFF. CDR3 nucleotides: TGTGCCAGTAGGGATCTACGGGGTGCGGCCACTGAAGCTTTCTTT.

The chain is built from TRBV27 and TRBJ1-2, with unresolved D. CDR1 is MNHEY, CDR2 SMNVEV, per germline (reference sequence). Trimming removed 8 bases from V and 4 bases from J, with 8 bases in between. This CDR3 comprises 11 residues. CDR3 DNA: TGTGCCAGCGGGGTTAGCTATGGCTACACCTTC. Encoded protein: CASGVSYGYTF.

The rearrangement uses TRBV27 and TRBJ2-7; D uncertain. CDR1 and CDR2 (germline): MNHEY, SMNVEV (reference sequence). Deletions cut 5 bases from V and 12 bases from J, with 26 bases between. CDR3 length: 15 amino acids. The CDR3: CASSPAAFSLVERYF. The CDR3 DNA reads TGTGCCAGCAGTCCCGCGGCTTTTTCCCTCGTAGAGAGGTACTTC.

This clone was counted a few times. The chain employs TRBV15 and TRBJ2-3; 10 bases map to TRBD2. Losses at the gene ends were 3 bases for V and 4 bases for J; bases not matched to a gene: 4. Germline CDR1 is LNHNV and CDR2 is YYDKDF (reference sequence). This CDR3 region has 15 residues. The CDR3 sequence is CATSRTSGGADTQYF. CDR3 in DNA: TGTGCCACCAGCAGGACCAGCGGGGGGGCAGATACGCAGTATTTT.

The chain joins TRBV7-2 to TRBJ1-1, with D unclear. CDR1 and CDR2 (germline): SGHTA, FQGNSA. The CDR3 length is 13 residues. V lost 8 bases and J 1 base, leaving 11 bases between the germline ends. CDR3 bases: TGTGCCAGCCGGGTCGAACCGAACACTGAAGCTTTCTTT. Amino acid sequence: CASRVEPNTEAFF.

The CDR3 bases are TGTGCCAGCAGCGTAGGGACTGCTAGCTATGGCTACACCTTC. This translates into CASSVGTASYGYTF. The rearrangement uses TRBV9 and TRBJ1-2; D not certain. CDR1 is SGDLS, CDR2 YYNGEE, per germline. The CDR3 sequence is 14 residues long. The ends were cut back, 0 bases at V and 4 bases at J, with 10 bases in the middle.

The chain combines TRBV2 with TRBJ1-4; no firm D call. This CDR3 contains 16 residues. Germline values: CDR1 SNHLY, CDR2 FYNNEI. Trimming left V 6 bases short and J 3 bases short, with 17 bases between. The CDR3 region is CASSRNPRAANEKLFF. The CDR3 DNA reads TGTGCCAGCAGCCGAAACCCCCGGGCAGCTAATGAAAAACTGTTTTTT.

The gene calls are TRBV6-5 and TRBJ1-2; 7 positions match TRBD1. The germline CDR1 and CDR2 sequences are MNHEY and SVGAGI. V lost 5 bases to trimming and J lost 4 bases; unmatched junction nucleotides: 7. This CDR3 comprises 14 residues. This CDR3 reads CASSRAGTAYGYTF. CDR3 sequence (DNA): TGTGCCAGCAGTCGAGCCGGGACAGCCTATGGCTACACCTTC.

The chain employs TRBV2 and TRBJ1-5, with 9 bases identical to TRBD1. Unmatched junction bases numbered 6, after V lost 4 bases and J lost 5 bases. This CDR3 spans 15 amino acids. Germline V gives CDR1 SNHLY, CDR2 FYNNEI. The CDR3 region has the DNA TGTGCCAGCAGTGGACCGGGACAGGGTTATCAGCCCCAGCATTTT. This codes for CASSGPGQGYQPQHF.

The chain is built from TRBV9 and TRBJ2-7, with 9 bases that match TRBD1. The CDR3 has 15 amino acids. V shed 2 bases and J 2 bases; nucleotides not matched to a gene: 5. Germline CDR1 reads SGDLS; CDR2 reads YYNGEE. DNA for the CDR3: TGTGCCAGCAGCGTGGGACAGGGTCAGACCTACGAGCAGTACTTC. This gives the protein CASSVGQGQTYEQYF. The full variable domain, its missing parts supplied by reference TRBV9 and TRBJ2-7, is DSGVTQTPKHLITATGQRVTLRCSPRSGDLSVYWYQQSLDQGLQFLIQYYNGEERAKGNILERFSAQQFPDLHSELNLSSLELGDSALYFCASSVGQGQTYEQYFGPGTRLTVT.

J is TRBJ1-6 and V is TRBV19; D is uncertain. V lost 5 bases and J 7 bases, leaving 18 bases between the germline ends. Germline CDR1 is LNHDA and CDR2 is SQIVND (reference sequence). This CDR3 spans 16 amino acids. CDR3 protein: CASSLKRNRDNSPLHF. The DNA of the CDR3 is TGTGCCAGTAGTCTAAAGCGAAACAGAGACAATTCACCCCTCCACTTT.

The chain carries TRBV29-1 and TRBJ1-3, with D possibly TRBD1 on 6 matching bases. V lost 4 bases to trimming and J lost 0 bases, with 10 bases between them. The CDR3 consists of 14 residues. Germline V gene sequence: CDR1 SQVTM, CDR2 ANQGSEA. CDR3 sequence: CSVGTAYSGNTIYF. CDR3 DNA sequence: TGCAGCGTTGGGACAGCCTACTCTGGAAACACCATATATTTT.

The V gene is TRBV6-4, the J gene TRBJ1-6, with TRBD1 as a possible D gene (5 bases). Per germline, CDR1 MRHNA and CDR2 SNTAGT. The CDR3 spans 15 residues. V gave up 5 bases and J gave up 8 bases, with 16 bases separating them. CDR3 coding DNA: TGTGCCAGCAGTAGGGAGGGGAACGGTTATTCACCCCTCCACTTT. Protein sequence: CASSREGNGYSPLHF.

The rearrangement uses TRBV6-5 and TRBJ1-1; D is perhaps TRBD1 (5 bases). Trimming stripped 0 bases from V and 0 bases from J, with 8 bases between. CDR3 length: 15 residues. The germline gives CDR1 MNHEY, CDR2 SVGAGI. CDR3 sequence: CASSYSWGMNTEAFF. Here the CDR3 DNA reads TGTGCCAGCAGTTACTCTTGGGGGATGAACACTGAAGCTTTCTTT.